What follows are 2 T cell receptor beta chains derived from one specimen sequenced in a study of T cell responses to AZD1222 COVID-19 vaccine. This table comes from immunoSEQ multiplex PCR, and its TCRdb copy is limited to in-frame clones, with some not included. Of around 160,000 clones listed, more than 85% are singletons. The specimen was peripheral blood, collected on day 0 of AZD1222 vaccination. Receptors were obtained from an adult in good health.

V and J are TRBV9 and TRBJ1-3; 7 nucleotides align to TRBD1. The junction had 6 bases not matched to a gene; V was cut back by 0 bases and J by 6 bases. The CDR3 loop spans 15 amino acids. Germline lookup yields CDR1 SGDLS and CDR2 YYNGEE. As DNA, the CDR3 is TGTGCCAGCAGCGTAGGGGACAGAGGGTTAAACACCATATATTTT. Protein product: CASSVGDRGLNTIYF.

The rearrangement uses TRBV29-1 and TRBJ2-3; tentatively, D is TRBD1 or TRBD2 (5 bases each). V was cut by 5 bases and J by 2 bases, with 20 bases left in between. Germline V gives CDR1 SQVTM, CDR2 ANQGSEA. The CDR3 has 16 amino acids. CDR3 region: CSVTEFGTKATDTQYF. For the CDR3, the DNA is TGCAGCGTTACGGAATTCGGGACGAAGGCCACAGATACGCAGTATTTT.